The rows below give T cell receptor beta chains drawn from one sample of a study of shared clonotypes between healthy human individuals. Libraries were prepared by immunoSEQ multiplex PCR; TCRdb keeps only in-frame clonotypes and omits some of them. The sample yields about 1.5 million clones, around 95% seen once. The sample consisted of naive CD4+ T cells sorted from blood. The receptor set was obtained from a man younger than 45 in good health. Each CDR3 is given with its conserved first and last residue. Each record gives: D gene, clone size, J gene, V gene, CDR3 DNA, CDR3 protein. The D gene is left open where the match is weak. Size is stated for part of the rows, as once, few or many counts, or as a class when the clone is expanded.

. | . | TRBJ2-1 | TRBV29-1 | TGCAGCGTTGGAACGCAGACCGTTTTAGTTGAGCAGTTCTTC | CSVGTQTVLVEQFF
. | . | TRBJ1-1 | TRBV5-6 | TGTGCCAGCAGCTCCACTACAGTTCCGGCTTTCTTT | CASSSTTVPAFF
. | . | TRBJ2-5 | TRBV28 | TGTGCCAGCAGTCTACTCGGAGCTACCCCGGAGACCCAGTACTTC | CASSLLGATPETQYF
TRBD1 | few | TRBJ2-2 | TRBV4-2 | TGTGCCAGCAGCCAAGGCAGGGGGATCGACACCGGGGAGCTGTTTTTT | CASSQGRGIDTGELFF
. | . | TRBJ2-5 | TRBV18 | TGTGCCAGCTCACCACCCAGGGGCGGAGAGACCCAGTACTTC | CASSPPRGGETQYF
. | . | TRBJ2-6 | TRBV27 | TGTGCCAGCAGTTTAAGGGTGCCTGGGGCCAACGTCCTGACTTTC | CASSLRVPGANVLTF
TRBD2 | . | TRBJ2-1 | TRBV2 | TGTGCCAGCAGTAAATTGACTAGCAGCAATGAGCAGTTCTTC | CASSKLTSSNEQFF
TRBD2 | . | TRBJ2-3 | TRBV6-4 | TGTGCCAAACTAGCGGGAGGTCTTACAGATACGCAGTATTTT | CAKLAGGLTDTQYF
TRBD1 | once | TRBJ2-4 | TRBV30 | TGTGCCTGGAGTGCGACAGGGGGTTGGAACATTCAGTACTTC | CAWSATGGWNIQYF
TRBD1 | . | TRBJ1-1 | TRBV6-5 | TGTGCCAGCAGTCCACAGGGGGGTACTGAAGCTTTCTTT | CASSPQGGTEAFF
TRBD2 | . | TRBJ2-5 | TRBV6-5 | TGTGCCAGCAGTTACTCAGGCCGGGGGACTAAAGAGACCCAGTACTTC | CASSYSGRGTKETQYF
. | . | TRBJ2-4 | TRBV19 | TGTGCCAGTAGCCCAAAAATCGTCAAAAACATTCAGTACTTC | CASSPKIVKNIQYF
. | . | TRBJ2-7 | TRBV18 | TGTGCCAGCTCACCTCAGGGGGGGGCCGAGCAGTACTTC | CASSPQGGAEQYF
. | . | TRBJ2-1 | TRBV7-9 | TGTGCCAGCAGCTTACCTTCGGTGCAGTTCTTC | CASSLPSVQFF
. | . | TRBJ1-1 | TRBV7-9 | TGTGCCAGCAGTACACAGGGGAACACTGAAGCTTTCTTT | CASSTQGNTEAFF
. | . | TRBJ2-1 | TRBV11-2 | TGTGCCAGCAGCGGGTTACAGGGCCCGAGGGGGGGGCAGTTCTTC | CASSGLQGPRGGQFF
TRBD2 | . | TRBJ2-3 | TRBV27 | TGTGCCAGCAGTGGACTGACTAGCTCCTGGCCCACAGATACGCAGTATTTT | CASSGLTSSWPTDTQYF
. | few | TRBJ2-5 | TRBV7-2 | TGTGCCAGCAGCTTACAGGGCGGCCCCCAAGGGACCCAGTACTTC | CASSLQGGPQGTQYF
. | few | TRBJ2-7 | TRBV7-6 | TGTGCCAGCAGCCCACACCGGGAATCCTACGAGCAGTACTTC | CASSPHRESYEQYF
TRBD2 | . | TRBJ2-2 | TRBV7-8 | TGTGCCAGCAGCTCAACTAGCGGGAGGAGTACCGGGGAGCTGTTTTTT | CASSSTSGRSTGELFF
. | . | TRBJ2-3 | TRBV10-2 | TGCGCCAGCAGTGAGCTTGTCACAGATACGCAGTATTTT | CASSELVTDTQYF
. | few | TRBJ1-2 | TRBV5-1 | TGCGCCAGCAGCTTGGGGCAACTACTCGGCTACACCTTC | CASSLGQLLGYTF
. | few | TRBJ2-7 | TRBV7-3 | TGTGCCAGCAGCCGAACAGGCGGCAGCTCCTACGAGCAGTACTTC | CASSRTGGSSYEQYF
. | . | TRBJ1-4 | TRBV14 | TGTGCCAGCAGCCAAGATCTGGGAGGGGTTGCGAAACTGTTTTTT | CASSQDLGGVAKLFF
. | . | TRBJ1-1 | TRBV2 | TGTGCCAGCAATAGGGACACCGGTACTGAAGCTTTCTTT | CASNRDTGTEAFF
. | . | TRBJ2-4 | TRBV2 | TGTGCCAGCAGTACCGGGCCCGGAGTGAACATTCAGTACTTC | CASSTGPGVNIQYF
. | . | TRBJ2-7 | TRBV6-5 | TGTGCCAGCAGTTACTCGGGAAAGGGTTCCTACGAGCAGTACTTC | CASSYSGKGSYEQYF
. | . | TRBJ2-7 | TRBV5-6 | TGTGCCAGCAGCTTGGACCATACACACGAGCAGTACTTC | CASSLDHTHEQYF
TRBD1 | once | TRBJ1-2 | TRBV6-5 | TGTGCCAGCAGTTATCTACAGGGGGCGAACCTCTATGGCTACACCTTC | CASSYLQGANLYGYTF
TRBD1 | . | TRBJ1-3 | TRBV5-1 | TGCGCCAGCAGCACCGGACAGGGGGCACTCACTGGAAACACCATATATTTT | CASSTGQGALTGNTIYF
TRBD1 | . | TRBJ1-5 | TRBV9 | TGTGCCAGCAGCGTAGGGTTGGGACAGGGGCCGAATCAGCCCCAGCATTTT | CASSVGLGQGPNQPQHF
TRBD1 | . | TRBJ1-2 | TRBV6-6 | TGTGCCAGCAGCTACCCCGGGACAGGCCCCAGGGGCTACACCTTC | CASSYPGTGPRGYTF
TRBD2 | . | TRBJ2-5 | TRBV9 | TGTGCCAGCAGTCATGGTTCCGGGCGGGGAGGGGAGACCCAGTACTTC | CASSHGSGRGGETQYF
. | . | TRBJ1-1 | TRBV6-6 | TGTGCCAGTCCCCGAAGGGAGCACGGTGAAGCTTTCTTT | CASPRREHGEAFF
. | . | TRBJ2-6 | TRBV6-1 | TGTGCCAGCAGTATTGGTGGGGCCAACGTCCTGACTTTC | CASSIGGANVLTF
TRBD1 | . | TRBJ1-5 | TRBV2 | TGTGCCAGCACCGGGGAGAGGGGACAGGGGGCTGATCAGCCCCAGCATTTT | CASTGERGQGADQPQHF
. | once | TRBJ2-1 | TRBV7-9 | TGTGCCAGCAGCACCCGGCGACAGGATAACCCTGTTAATGAGCAGTTCTTC | CASSTRRQDNPVNEQFF